This TCR beta chain is drawn from a study of control samples from healthy donors and cancer patients. Assay: immunoSEQ multiplex PCR; the TCRdb copy retains only in-frame clones and omits some. The sample carries roughly 150,000 clones, approximately 93% recorded once. The germline CDR1 and CDR2 sequences are LNHDA and SQIVND (reference sequence). Trimming removed 1 base at V and 5 bases at J, with 5 bases between. The CDR3 loop spans 13 amino acids. The chain employs TRBV19 and TRBJ2-2; D ambiguous. Sequenced material: blood. This clonotype originated in a man between 18 and 35 years old in good health. CDR3 DNA: TGTGCCAGTAGTATAGTAGAAACCGGGGAGCTGTTTTTT. It is translated as CASSIVETGELFF.